This TCR beta chain was sequenced during a study of ipilimumab plus nivolumab after autologous stem cell transplantation. The length of the CDR3 is 15 residues. Germline loops: CDR1 MNHEY, CDR2 SVGAGI. V shed 6 bases and J 3 bases; nucleotides not matched to a gene: 7. Ipilimumab, 1 mg/kg, started 14 to 28 days after autologous transplant. Assay: immunoSEQ multiplex PCR; the TCRdb copy retains only in-frame clones and omits some. This sample has about 13,000 clones, with around 78% found just once. Material: PBMCs, obtained in a trial of ipilimumab plus nivolumab as post-transplant consolidation. The chain is built from TRBV6-5 and TRBJ1-4; 7 nucleotides agree with TRBD1. This TCR derives from a male donor with diffuse large B-cell lymphoma. The CDR3 nucleotides read TGTGCCAGCAGCCAAACAGGGGTAGCTAATGAAAAACTGTTTTTT. This codes for CASSQTGVANEKLFF.